These 14 T cell receptor beta chains share one sample of origin, sequenced in a study of CD8 T cells in ankylosing spondylitis. Study conclusions and caveats: Ankylosing spondylitis blood seemed to carry a telltale TCR beta motif made of under ten highly homologous variants.

Antigens of these TCRs are unknown. TCRdb fed the 5' RACE reads into MiXCR, producing one record per CDR3 protein. The profile shows approximately 520,000 distinct CDR3 sequences, less than 6% of them singletons. What was sequenced was blood, either unsorted or a sorted T cell fraction (not recorded which). The origin of the receptors is a male donor with ankylosing spondylitis.

A note on this clonotype: A much larger clone lies a single base off, so this may be a read error. The V and J genes are TRBV9 and TRBJ2-1; D call uncertain. The V gene's germline CDR1 is SGDLS and CDR2 YYNGEE. V was pared by 0 bases and J by 4 bases, with 11 bases between. CDR3 length: 15 amino acids. In DNA, the CDR3 is TGTGCCAGCAGCGTAGAGTTCCAAGCTTACAATGAGCAGTTCTTC. This sequence encodes CASSVEFQAYNEQFF. The whole variable domain, filled in from reference TRBV9 and TRBJ2-1, reads DSGVTQTPKHLITATGQRVTLRCSPRSGDLSVYWYQQSLDQGLQFLIQYYNGEERAKGNILERFSAQQFPDLHSELNLSSLELGDSALYFCASSVEFQAYNEQFFGPGTRLTVL.

This clonotype came up many times. This chain uses TRBV20-1 with TRBJ2-1; TRBD2 matches at 10 bases. Germline assignment: CDR1 DFQATT and CDR2 SNEGSKA (reference sequence). The CDR3 is 13 residues long. With V trimmed by 0 bases and J by 13 bases, 6 bases remained unmatched. CDR3 residues: CSARDRLAGDQFF. DNA for the CDR3: TGCAGTGCTAGAGATCGGCTAGCGGGAGACCAGTTCTTC.

At least ten counts were recorded for this clonotype. The gene calls are TRBV12-3 or TRBV12-4 and TRBJ1-1; D might be TRBD1 (6 bases). The CDR3 has 12 amino acids. V lost 5 bases and J 6 bases, leaving 10 bases between the germline ends. The CDR3 nucleotides are TGTGCCAGCAGTCGGACAGTCGCTGAAGCTTTCTTT. Protein product: CASSRTVAEAFF.

As concerns this clonotype: A much larger clonotype is one base distant, so this may be a read error. The chain is built from TRBV5-1 and TRBJ1-2; D gene uncertain. Germline V gene sequence: CDR1 SGHRS, CDR2 YFSETQ. The CDR3 has 13 amino acids. CDR3 residues: CAGSLDARIGYTF. Written as DNA, the CDR3 is TGCGCCGGCAGCTTGGATGCCAGAATTGGCTACACCTTC.

This clonotype was seen repeatedly, ten times or more. The rearrangement links TRBV28 to TRBJ2-5; D is uncertain. CDR1 and CDR2 (germline): MDHEN, SYDVKM. CDR3 length: 12 residues. Trimming removed 5 bases at V and 6 bases at J, with 10 bases between. CDR3 protein: CASSGAGQTQYF. As DNA, the CDR3 is TGTGCCAGCAGTGGAGCTGGGCAGACCCAGTACTTC.

This clonotype was picked up many times. V and J are TRBV5-1 and TRBJ2-2; no reliable D call. The CDR3 extends over 15 amino acids. Germline V gene lookup returns CDR1 SGHRS and CDR2 YFSETQ. V lost 0 bases and J 3 bases, leaving 9 bases between the germline ends. The CDR3 loop reads CASSLDPGYTGELFF. The CDR3 DNA sequence: TGCGCCAGCAGCTTGGACCCTGGATACACCGGGGAGCTGTTTTTT.

Many counts were recorded for this clonotype. The V and J genes are TRBV5-1 and TRBJ2-7; TRBD2 is a possible D gene (5 bases). V shed 4 bases and J shed 3 bases, with 14 bases lying between them. Looked up from germline, CDR1 is SGHRS and CDR2 is YFSETQ. The CDR3 length is 14 residues. The CDR3 DNA is TGCGCCAGCAGCCCCTCGGACTTCAGCTACGAGCAGTACTTC. This codes for CASSPSDFSYEQYF.

V gene TRBV7-2 combines with J gene TRBJ2-4, with D perhaps TRBD2 (5 bases). V shed 5 bases and J shed 7 bases, with 15 bases lying between them. The germline CDR1 and CDR2 sequences are SGHTA and FQGNSA. The CDR3 sequence is 14 residues long. The CDR3 nucleotides are TGTGCCAGCAGCCTCTTTCACGGGGAGAACATTCAGTACTTC. Its translation: CASSLFHGENIQYF.

J is TRBJ2-5 and V is TRBV5-1, with D perhaps TRBD1 or TRBD2 (5 bases each). Germline assignment: CDR1 SGHRS and CDR2 YFSETQ. The CDR3 extends over 14 amino acids. Trimming left V 3 bases short and J 5 bases short, with 14 bases between. CDR3 region: CASSSGAGLETQYF. The CDR3 DNA is TGCGCCAGCAGCTCCGGGGCAGGTCTGGAGACCCAGTACTTC.

V is TRBV9 and J is TRBJ1-4; D call uncertain. Germline V CDR1 and CDR2: SGDLS, YYNGEE. CDR3 length equals 15 residues. V was trimmed by 0 bases and J by 0 bases, leaving 6 bases between them. CDR3: CASSVVYPTNEKLFF. The CDR3 DNA reads as TGTGCCAGCAGCGTAGTATACCCAACTAATGAAAAACTGTTTTTT.

The CDR3 loop is CASSPLGGASPYNEQFF. The CDR3 DNA follows: TGTGCCAGCAGCCCCCTCGGGGGGGCTTCCCCCTACAATGAGCAGTTCTTC. The chain couples TRBV6-1 to TRBJ2-1, with 8 bases lining up with TRBD2. The CDR3 sequence is 17 residues long. Germline CDR1 MNHNS, CDR2 SASEGT. Trimming took 6 bases from V and 2 from J; bases not matched to a gene: 12.

With regard to this clonotype: It may be a read error: a sequence one base away is much more abundant. CDR3 nucleotides: TGTGCCAGCAGCTTATCCCGGGGGCCCAACACCGGGGAGCCGTTTTTT. Protein: CASSLSRGPNTGEPFF. The chain carries TRBV7-9 and TRBJ2-2; the D call may be TRBD1 or TRBD2 (6 bases each). CDR1 and CDR2 from the germline V gene are SEHNR and FQNEAQ (reference sequence). There are 16 residues in the CDR3.

This clonotype was detected many times. The rearrangement uses TRBV20-1 and TRBJ1-4, with TRBD1 matching over 11 bases. The CDR3 is made up of 15 amino acids. From germline, CDR1 is DFQATT and CDR2 SNEGSKA (reference sequence). V was clipped by 0 bases and J by 7 bases; unmatched bases: 4. The CDR3 DNA reads as TGCAGTGCTAGAGATGGGGACAGGGGGGTTGAAAAACTGTTTTTT. Encoded protein: CSARDGDRGVEKLFF.

The table lists this clonotype with many counts. The chain joins TRBV20-1 to TRBJ1-1, with 12 bases matching TRBD1. The germline CDR1 and CDR2 sequences are DFQATT and SNEGSKA (reference sequence). The junction had 7 bases not matched to a gene; V was cut back by 7 bases and J by 1 base. The CDR3 consists of 15 residues. The CDR3 here is CSVAGQGAPNTEAFF. The CDR3 DNA sequence: TGCAGTGTGGCGGGACAGGGGGCGCCGAACACTGAAGCTTTCTTT.